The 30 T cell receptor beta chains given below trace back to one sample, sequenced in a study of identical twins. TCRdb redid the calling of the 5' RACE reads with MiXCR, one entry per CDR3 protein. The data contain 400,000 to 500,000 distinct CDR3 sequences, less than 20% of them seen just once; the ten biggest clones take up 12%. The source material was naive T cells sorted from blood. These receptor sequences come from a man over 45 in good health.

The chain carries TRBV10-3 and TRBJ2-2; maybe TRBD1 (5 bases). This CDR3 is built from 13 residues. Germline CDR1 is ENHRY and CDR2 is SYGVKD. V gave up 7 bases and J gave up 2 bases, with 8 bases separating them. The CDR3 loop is CAITRVNTGELFF. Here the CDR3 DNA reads TGTGCCATCACCAGGGTCAACACCGGGGAGCTGTTTTTT.

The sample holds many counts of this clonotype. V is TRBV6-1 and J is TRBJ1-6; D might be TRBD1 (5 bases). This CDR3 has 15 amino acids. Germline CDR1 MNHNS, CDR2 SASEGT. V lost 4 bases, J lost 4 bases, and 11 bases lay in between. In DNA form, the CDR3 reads TGTGCCAGCAGTGCCCCGGGGGGATATAATTCACCCCTCCACTTT. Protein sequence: CASSAPGGYNSPLHF.

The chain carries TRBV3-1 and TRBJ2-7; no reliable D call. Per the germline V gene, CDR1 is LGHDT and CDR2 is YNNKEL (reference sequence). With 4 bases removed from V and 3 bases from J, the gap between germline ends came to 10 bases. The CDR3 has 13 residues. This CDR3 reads CASSPFLGYEQYF. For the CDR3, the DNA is TGTGCCAGCAGCCCCTTCTTAGGCTACGAGCAGTACTTC.

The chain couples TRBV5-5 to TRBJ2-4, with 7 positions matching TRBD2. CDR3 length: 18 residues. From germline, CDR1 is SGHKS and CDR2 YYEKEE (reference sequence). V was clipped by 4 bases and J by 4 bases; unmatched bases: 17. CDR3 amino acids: CASSNNPGWAGVKNIQYF. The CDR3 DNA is TGTGCCAGCAGCAACAACCCAGGGTGGGCGGGAGTGAAAAACATTCAGTACTTC.

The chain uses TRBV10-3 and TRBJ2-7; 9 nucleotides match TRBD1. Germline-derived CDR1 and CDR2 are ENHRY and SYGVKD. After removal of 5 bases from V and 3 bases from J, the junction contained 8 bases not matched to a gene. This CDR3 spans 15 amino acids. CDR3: CAISLTGGADYEQYF. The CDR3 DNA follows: TGTGCCATCAGTCTAACAGGGGGCGCGGACTACGAGCAGTACTTC.

CDR3 sequence: CASSAAGTGNTIYF. The CDR3, as DNA: TGTGCCAGCTCAGCGGCGGGCACTGGAAACACCATATATTTT. V gene TRBV18 combines with J gene TRBJ1-3; no clear D gene. V was clipped by 5 bases and J by 2 bases, with 10 bases between them. This CDR3 has 14 amino acids. The germline CDR1 and CDR2 sequences are KGHSH and LQKENI.

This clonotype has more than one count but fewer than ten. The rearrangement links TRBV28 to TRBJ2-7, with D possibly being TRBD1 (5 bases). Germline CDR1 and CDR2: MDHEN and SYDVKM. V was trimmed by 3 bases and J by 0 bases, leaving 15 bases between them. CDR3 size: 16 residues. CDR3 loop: CASSFSPGISSYEQYF. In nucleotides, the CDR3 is TGTGCCAGCAGTTTCTCTCCAGGGATAAGCTCCTACGAGCAGTACTTC.

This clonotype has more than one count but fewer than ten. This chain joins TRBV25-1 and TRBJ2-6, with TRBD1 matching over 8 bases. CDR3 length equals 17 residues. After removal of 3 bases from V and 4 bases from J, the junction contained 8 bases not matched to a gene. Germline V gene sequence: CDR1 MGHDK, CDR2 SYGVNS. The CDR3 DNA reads TGTGCCAGCAGTGAGCCGCAGGGGGCCAGAGGGGCCAACGTCCTGACTTTC. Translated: CASSEPQGARGANVLTF.

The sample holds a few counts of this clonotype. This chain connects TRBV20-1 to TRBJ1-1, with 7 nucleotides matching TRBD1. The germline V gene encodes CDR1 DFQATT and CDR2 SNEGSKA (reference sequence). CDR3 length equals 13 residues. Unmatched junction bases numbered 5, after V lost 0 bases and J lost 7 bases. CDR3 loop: CSARDSGTDEAFF. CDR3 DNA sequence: TGCAGTGCTAGAGATTCCGGGACAGATGAAGCTTTCTTT.

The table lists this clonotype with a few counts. The CDR3 region is CASNPIAGADNEQFF. CDR3 in DNA: TGTGCCAGCAACCCCATAGCGGGGGCCGACAATGAGCAGTTCTTC. V gene TRBV7-9 combines with J gene TRBJ2-1; 9 bases are shared with TRBD2. This CDR3 is built from 15 residues. The V gene's germline CDR1 is SEHNR and CDR2 FQNEAQ (reference sequence). J lost 5 bases, V lost 7 bases, and 9 bases had no gene match.

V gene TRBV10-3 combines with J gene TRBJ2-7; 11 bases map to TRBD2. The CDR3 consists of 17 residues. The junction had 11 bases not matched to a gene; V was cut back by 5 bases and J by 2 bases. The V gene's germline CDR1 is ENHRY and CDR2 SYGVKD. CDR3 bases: TGTGCCATCAGTCCCGGGACTAGCGGCGGACCTACCTACGAGCAGTACTTC. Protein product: CAISPGTSGGPTYEQYF.

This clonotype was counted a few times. The CDR3 DNA reads TGTGCCAGCAGCCTCGGGTCTAAGGATTCACCCCTCCACTTT. Protein: CASSLGSKDSPLHF. This sequence joins TRBV7-2 and TRBJ1-6; no definite D call. V lost 5 bases and J 8 bases, leaving 13 bases between the germline ends. The CDR3 loop spans 14 amino acids. Germline V gene data show CDR1 as SGHTA and CDR2 as FQGNSA.

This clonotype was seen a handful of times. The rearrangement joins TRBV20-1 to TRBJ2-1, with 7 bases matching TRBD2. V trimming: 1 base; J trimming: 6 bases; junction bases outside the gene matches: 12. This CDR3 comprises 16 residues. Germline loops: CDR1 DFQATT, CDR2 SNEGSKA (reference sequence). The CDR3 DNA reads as TGCAGTGCTAGAGTGGGGCGGGAGCGTATCCCCAATGAGCAGTTCTTC. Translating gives CSARVGRERIPNEQFF.

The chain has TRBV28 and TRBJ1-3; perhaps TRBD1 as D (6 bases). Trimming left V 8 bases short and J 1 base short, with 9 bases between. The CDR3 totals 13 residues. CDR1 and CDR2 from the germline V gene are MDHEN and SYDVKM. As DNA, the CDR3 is TGTGCCAGCCGCACAGGGTCTGGAAACACCATATATTTT. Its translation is CASRTGSGNTIYF.

The CDR3 DNA follows: TGTGCCAGCAGTGTAGGGTCAGGGCCAAACTATGGCTACACCTTC. Its protein product is CASSVGSGPNYGYTF. J is TRBJ1-2 and V is TRBV2; D might be TRBD1 (5 bases). The germline gives CDR1 SNHLY, CDR2 FYNNEI. The CDR3 totals 15 residues. The germline V and J ends were trimmed by 4 bases and 2 bases, with 14 bases remaining between them.

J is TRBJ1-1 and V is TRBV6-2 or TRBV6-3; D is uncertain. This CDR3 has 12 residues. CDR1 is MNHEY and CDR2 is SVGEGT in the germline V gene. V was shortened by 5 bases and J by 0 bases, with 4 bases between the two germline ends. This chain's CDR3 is CASSILNTEAFF. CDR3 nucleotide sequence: TGTGCCAGCAGTATATTGAACACTGAAGCTTTCTTT.

CDR3 protein: CASRTTGDKEKLFF. CDR3 nucleotide sequence: TGCGCCAGCAGAACGACAGGGGATAAGGAAAAACTGTTTTTT. The rearrangement links TRBV10-1 to TRBJ1-4, with 8 bases fitting TRBD1. CDR1 and CDR2 (germline): WNHNN, SYGVQD (reference sequence). The CDR3 runs to 14 residues. Trimming took 6 bases from V and 8 from J; bases not matched to a gene: 8.

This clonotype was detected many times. CDR3 protein: CASSLGTSGWYEQFF. CDR3 coding DNA: TGTGCCAGCAGCCTCGGGACTAGCGGATGGTATGAGCAGTTCTTC. This chain joins TRBV11-2 and TRBJ2-1; 11 nucleotides align to TRBD2. Germline V lookup: CDR1 SGHAT, CDR2 FQNNGV. The CDR3 is 15 amino acids. Germline trimming cut 5 bases from V and 8 bases from J; bases unmatched to any gene: 8.

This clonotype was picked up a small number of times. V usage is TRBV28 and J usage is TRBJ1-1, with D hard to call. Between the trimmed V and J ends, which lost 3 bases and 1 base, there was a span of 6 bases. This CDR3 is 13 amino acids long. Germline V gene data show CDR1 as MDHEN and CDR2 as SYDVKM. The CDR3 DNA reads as TGTGCCAGCAGTTTCCCCAAGAACACTGAAGCTTTCTTT. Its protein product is CASSFPKNTEAFF.

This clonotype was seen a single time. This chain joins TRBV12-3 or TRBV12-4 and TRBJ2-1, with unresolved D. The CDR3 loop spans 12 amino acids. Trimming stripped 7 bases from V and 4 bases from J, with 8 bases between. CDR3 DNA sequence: TGTGCCAGCAACCGCAGATACAATGAGCAGTTCTTC. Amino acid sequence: CASNRRYNEQFF.

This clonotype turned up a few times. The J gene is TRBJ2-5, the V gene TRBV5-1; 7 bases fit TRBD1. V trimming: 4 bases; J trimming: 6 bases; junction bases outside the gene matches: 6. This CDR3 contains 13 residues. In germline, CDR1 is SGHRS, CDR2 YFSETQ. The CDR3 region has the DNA TGCGCCAGCAGCGGAAGACAGGGTCAGACCCAGTACTTC. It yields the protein CASSGRQGQTQYF.

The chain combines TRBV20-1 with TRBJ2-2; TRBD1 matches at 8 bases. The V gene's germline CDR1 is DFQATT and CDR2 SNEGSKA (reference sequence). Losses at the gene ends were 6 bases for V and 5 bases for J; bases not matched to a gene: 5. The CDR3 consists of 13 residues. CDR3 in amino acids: CSAVGQGTGELFF. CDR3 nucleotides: TGCAGTGCCGTTGGACAGGGAACCGGGGAGCTGTTTTTT.

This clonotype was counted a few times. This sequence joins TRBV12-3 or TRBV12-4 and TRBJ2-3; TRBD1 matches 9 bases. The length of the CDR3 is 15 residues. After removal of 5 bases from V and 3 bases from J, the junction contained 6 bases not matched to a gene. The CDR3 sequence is CASSPSGTGTDTQYF. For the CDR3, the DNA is TGTGCCAGCAGTCCATCCGGGACAGGGACAGATACGCAGTATTTT.

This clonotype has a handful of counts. CDR3 sequence: CASSLALRGYGYTF. As DNA, the CDR3 is TGTGCCAGCAGTTTAGCGCTTAGAGGCTATGGCTACACCTTC. The rearrangement joins TRBV12-3 or TRBV12-4 to TRBJ1-2; no reliable D call. The CDR3 is made up of 14 amino acids. V was cut by 0 bases and J by 4 bases, with 9 bases left in between.

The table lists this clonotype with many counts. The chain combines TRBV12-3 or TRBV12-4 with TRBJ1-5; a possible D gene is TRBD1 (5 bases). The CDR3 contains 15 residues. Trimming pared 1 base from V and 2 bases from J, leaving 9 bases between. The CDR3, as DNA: TGTGCCAGCAGTTTAGGACAGCCCCGCAATCAGCCCCAGCATTTT. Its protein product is CASSLGQPRNQPQHF.

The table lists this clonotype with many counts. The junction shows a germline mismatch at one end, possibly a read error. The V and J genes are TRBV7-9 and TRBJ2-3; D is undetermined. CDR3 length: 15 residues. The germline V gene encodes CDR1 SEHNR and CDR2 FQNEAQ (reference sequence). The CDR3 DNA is TGTGCCAGCAGCGTAGCCGGGCAGCACACAGATACGCAGTATTTT. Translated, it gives CASSVAGQHTDTQYF.

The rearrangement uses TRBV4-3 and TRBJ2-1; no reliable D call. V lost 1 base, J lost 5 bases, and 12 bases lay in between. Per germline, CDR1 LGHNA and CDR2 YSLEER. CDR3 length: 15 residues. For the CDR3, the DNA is TGCGCCAGCAGCCAAGTCTGGGTCAGCCACAATGAGCAGTTCTTC. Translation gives CASSQVWVSHNEQFF.

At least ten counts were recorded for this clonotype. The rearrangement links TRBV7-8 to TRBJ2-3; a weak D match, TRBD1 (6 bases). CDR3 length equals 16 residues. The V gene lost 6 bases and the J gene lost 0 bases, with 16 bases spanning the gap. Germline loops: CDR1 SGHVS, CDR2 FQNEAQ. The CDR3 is CASSAYRVSSTDTQYF. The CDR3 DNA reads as TGTGCCAGCAGTGCTTACAGGGTGTCTAGCACAGATACGCAGTATTTT. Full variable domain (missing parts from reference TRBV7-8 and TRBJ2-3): GAGVSQSPRYKVAKRGQDVALRCDPISGHVSLFWYQQALGQGPEFLTYFQNEAQLDKSGLPSDRFFAERPEGSVSTLKIQRTQQEDSAVYLCASSAYRVSSTDTQYFGPGTRLTVL.

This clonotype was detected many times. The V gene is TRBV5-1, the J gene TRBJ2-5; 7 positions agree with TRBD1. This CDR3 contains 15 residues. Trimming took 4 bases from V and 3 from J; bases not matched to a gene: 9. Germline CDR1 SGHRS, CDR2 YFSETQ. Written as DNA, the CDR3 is TGCGCCAGCAGCGTCTCCGGGACAGCAAAAGAGACCCAGTACTTC. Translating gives CASSVSGTAKETQYF.

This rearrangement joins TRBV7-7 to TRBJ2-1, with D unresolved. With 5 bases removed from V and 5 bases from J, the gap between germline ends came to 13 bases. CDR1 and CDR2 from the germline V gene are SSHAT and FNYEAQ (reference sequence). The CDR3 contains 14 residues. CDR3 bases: TGTGCCAGCAGCCTTAACCAGGTCGACAATGAGCAGTTCTTC. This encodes CASSLNQVDNEQFF.